The 24 T cell receptor beta chains below come from one sample, sequenced in a study of blood T cell repertoires in COVID-19. The table came from immunoSEQ multiplex PCR; TCRdb's copy has only in-frame clones and leaves some out. The sample contains around 59,000 clones, around 88% of which appear only once. The sample consisted of peripheral blood. These receptor sequences come from a man aged 55 to 70 with acute or convalescent COVID-19.

This chain uses TRBV3-1 (or the pseudogene TRBV3-2) with TRBJ1-1; D call uncertain. Germline loops: CDR1 LGHDT, CDR2 YNNKEL (reference sequence). This CDR3 contains 12 residues. V was pared by 2 bases and J by 7 bases, with 8 bases between. The CDR3 sequence: CASSQRRGEAFF. CDR3 DNA: TGTGCCAGCAGCCAACGCCGGGGTGAAGCTTTCTTT.

V and J are TRBV6-5 and TRBJ1-1; TRBD1 agrees at 8 bases. The CDR3 covers 13 residues. The V and J ends lost 5 bases and 8 bases, in that order; junction bases with no gene match: 7. Germline V gene data show CDR1 as MNHEY and CDR2 as SVGAGI. In DNA, the CDR3 is TGTGCCAGCAGTAAGACAGGGGTCCGGGAAGCTTTCTTT. It yields the protein CASSKTGVREAFF.

V is TRBV19 and J is TRBJ1-2; perhaps TRBD1 as D (6 bases). Germline V gene lookup returns CDR1 LNHDA and CDR2 SQIVND (reference sequence). V was shortened by 4 bases and J by 4 bases, with 13 bases between the two germline ends. The CDR3 loop spans 14 amino acids. The CDR3 protein is CASSRGGETYGYTF. The CDR3 region has the DNA TGTGCCAGTAGTAGAGGGGGAGAGACCTATGGCTACACCTTC.

The chain carries TRBV11-2 and TRBJ1-6; 7 nucleotides align to TRBD1. The CDR3 spans 15 residues. Unmatched junction bases numbered 6, after V lost 1 base and J lost 9 bases. Germline V gene lookup returns CDR1 SGHAT and CDR2 FQNNGV. CDR3 loop: CASSLVLTGTSPLHF. DNA of the CDR3: TGTGCCAGCAGCTTAGTGCTGACAGGGACTTCACCCCTCCACTTT. The variable domain in full, completed from reference TRBV11-2 and TRBJ1-6, reads EAGVAQSPRYKIIEKRQSVAFWCNPISGHATLYWYQQILGQGPKLLIQFQNNGVVDDSQLPKDRFSAERLKGVDSTLKIQPAKLEDSAVYLCASSLVLTGTSPLHFGNGTRLTVT.

For the CDR3, the DNA is TGTGCCAGCAGACGCAACGCGGGAGGGATTTACGAGCAGTACTTC. It encodes CASRRNAGGIYEQYF. This sequence joins TRBV6-5 and TRBJ2-7; 9 bases agree with TRBD2. The J segment lost 4 bases and the V segment lost 6 bases, leaving 10 bases of the junction unmatched. Germline lookup yields CDR1 MNHEY and CDR2 SVGAGI. CDR3 size: 15 residues.

This sequence joins TRBV28 and TRBJ1-1; no definite D call. Germline V gene lookup returns CDR1 MDHEN and CDR2 SYDVKM. V was shortened by 7 bases and J by 5 bases, with 17 bases between the two germline ends. This CDR3 region has 14 residues. The CDR3 here is CASTLGGSRTEAFF. Here the CDR3 DNA reads TGTGCCAGCACTCTGGGAGGGTCCAGGACTGAAGCTTTCTTT.

The V and J genes are TRBV28 and TRBJ1-5; tentatively, D is TRBD1 (6 bases). V was trimmed by 5 bases and J by 9 bases, leaving 20 bases between them. Per the germline V gene, CDR1 is MDHEN and CDR2 is SYDVKM. The CDR3 sequence is 15 residues long. The CDR3 DNA sequence: TGTGCCAGCAGTGTGATACAGGGTGGCCTAAGGCCCCAGCATTTT. Protein sequence: CASSVIQGGLRPQHF.

The chain carries TRBV7-9 and TRBJ1-5; 7 nucleotides match TRBD1. From germline, CDR1 is SEHNR and CDR2 FQNEAQ (reference sequence). The CDR3 contains 15 residues. The V segment lost 4 bases and the J segment 5 bases; nucleotides outside the gene matches: 8. As DNA, the CDR3 is TGTGCCAGCAGCTGGGACAGCCCGGGGGATCAGCCCCAGCATTTT. The encoded protein is CASSWDSPGDQPQHF.

The chain carries TRBV5-1 and TRBJ1-1; D not certain. V was clipped by 4 bases and J by 5 bases, with 12 bases between them. The CDR3 covers 13 residues. CDR1 is SGHRS, CDR2 YFSETQ, per germline. The CDR3 is CASSDFGWTEAFF. The CDR3 DNA reads as TGCGCCAGCAGCGACTTTGGTTGGACTGAAGCTTTCTTT.

The chain carries TRBV11-1 and TRBJ2-1; 8 nucleotides line up with TRBD2. Germline-derived CDR1 and CDR2 are SGHAT and FQDESV (reference sequence). The CDR3 has 15 amino acids. V lost 2 bases to trimming and J lost 5 bases; unmatched junction nucleotides: 5. CDR3 in amino acids: CASSLSGLVHNEQFF. Here the CDR3 DNA reads TGTGCCAGCAGCTTATCGGGACTAGTTCACAATGAGCAGTTCTTC.

This clone was seen a single time. The chain recombines TRBV24-1 with TRBJ1-1; D may be TRBD1 (6 bases). V was cut by 0 bases and J by 3 bases, with 16 bases left in between. There are 17 residues in the CDR3. CDR1 and CDR2 from the germline V gene are KGHDR and SFDVKD. This CDR3 is CATSDLSGGAQDTEAFF. In nucleotides, the CDR3 is TGTGCCACCAGTGATTTGTCGGGGGGGGCGCAGGACACTGAAGCTTTCTTT.

The V call is TRBV6-5, the J call TRBJ2-3, with 7 bases matching TRBD2. Trimming took 6 bases from V and 3 from J; bases not matched to a gene: 3. Looked up from germline, CDR1 is MNHEY and CDR2 is SVGAGI. This CDR3 has 13 amino acids. The CDR3 is CASRKRETDTQYF. CDR3 coding DNA: TGTGCCAGCAGGAAGCGGGAAACAGATACGCAGTATTTT.

The genes are TRBV28 and TRBJ1-2; D not resolved. Germline CDR1 reads MDHEN; CDR2 reads SYDVKM. This CDR3 is built from 12 residues. Between the trimmed V and J ends, which lost 6 bases and 5 bases, there was a span of 10 bases. The CDR3 coding sequence is TGTGCCAGCAGGGGCCTTTCTTATGGCTACACCTTC. Translation gives CASRGLSYGYTF.

This clone turned up a few times. This chain connects TRBV7-6 to TRBJ1-2; 7 bases map to TRBD1. Germline V gene data show CDR1 as SGHVS and CDR2 as FNYEAQ. This CDR3 contains 15 residues. V lost 1 base to trimming and J lost 3 bases; unmatched junction nucleotides: 5. In nucleotides, the CDR3 is TGTGCCAGCAGCTTAGGACAGGGCTTGGACTATGGCTACACCTTC. Its translation is CASSLGQGLDYGYTF.

The rearrangement links TRBV5-1 to TRBJ2-2, with TRBD1 identical over 9 bases. The J segment lost 6 bases and the V segment lost 7 bases, leaving 16 bases of the junction unmatched. Germline values: CDR1 SGHRS, CDR2 YFSETQ. The CDR3 length is 17 residues. This CDR3 is CASAPTPTGGIPGELFF. CDR3 in DNA: TGCGCCAGCGCCCCGACCCCGACAGGGGGTATTCCCGGGGAGCTGTTTTTT. Combining the CDR3 with reference TRBV5-1 and TRBJ2-2 gives the whole variable domain KAGVTQTPRYLIKTRGQQVTLSCSPISGHRSVSWYQQTPGQGLQFLFEYFSETQRNKGNFPGRFSGRQFSNSRSEMNVSTLELGDSALYLCASAPTPTGGIPGELFFGEGSRLTVL.

CDR3 DNA sequence: TGTGCCAGCACCCACGGACTAGCGGCGCCGATCTCCTACAATGAGCAGTTCTTC. The encoded protein is CASTHGLAAPISYNEQFF. The J gene is TRBJ2-1, the V gene TRBV9; 10 bases line up with TRBD2. With V trimmed by 6 bases and J by 0 bases, 12 bases remained unmatched. The CDR3 is 18 amino acids. Germline V CDR1 and CDR2: SGDLS, YYNGEE.

This clone was observed a few times. V usage is TRBV7-9 and J usage is TRBJ2-7; TRBD2 aligns across 7 bases. The ends lost 11 bases at V and 6 bases at J; junction bases unmatched: 7. This CDR3 spans 11 amino acids. Germline values: CDR1 SEHNR, CDR2 FQNEAQ (reference sequence). The CDR3 nucleotides read TGTGCCTGGGGGGGTCCGGGCGAGCAGTACTTC. Translation gives CAWGGPGEQYF.

This clone has more than one count but fewer than ten. This chain uses TRBV6-1 with TRBJ1-5, with 7 bases aligning to TRBD1. The CDR3 sequence is 11 residues long. Germline V CDR1 and CDR2: MNHNS, SASEGT. The V segment lost 3 bases and the J segment 11 bases; nucleotides outside the gene matches: 1. CDR3 residues: CASSEDRTQHF. The CDR3 DNA reads as TGTGCCAGCAGTGAGGACAGGACCCAGCATTTT.

In this sample, this clone turned up once. This chain links TRBV12-5 with TRBJ2-7; maybe TRBD2 (6 bases). The V gene's germline CDR1 is LGHNT and CDR2 FRNRAP. The CDR3 runs 14 residues. Trimming removed 8 bases from V and 5 bases from J, with 19 bases in between. The CDR3 sequence: CASSPREKGHEQYF. The CDR3 DNA reads TGTGCTAGTTCCCCCCGGGAGAAGGGCCACGAGCAGTACTTC.

V is TRBV5-5 and J is TRBJ2-7; 15 nucleotides agree with TRBD2. Germline CDR1 and CDR2: SGHKS and YYEKEE (reference sequence). The ends lost 4 bases at V and 3 bases at J; junction bases unmatched: 14. The CDR3 sequence is 19 residues long. CDR3 nucleotides: TGTGCCAGCAGCCCACTAGCCGGGACTAGCGGGAGGAATAGCTACGAGCAGTACTTC. Its protein is CASSPLAGTSGRNSYEQYF.

CDR3 sequence reads: CASSLSRNQPQHF. CDR3 sequence (DNA): TGTGCCAGCAGCTTGTCCAGAAATCAGCCCCAGCATTTT. The chain recombines TRBV11-1 with TRBJ1-5; D is unresolved. The CDR3 has 13 amino acids. V gave up 3 bases and J gave up 4 bases, with 7 bases separating them. CDR1 is SGHAT and CDR2 is FQDESV in the germline V gene (reference sequence).

The chain is built from TRBV5-1 and TRBJ1-1; D is possibly TRBD1 (6 bases). Germline CDR1 is SGHRS and CDR2 is YFSETQ. The CDR3 sequence is 13 residues long. The V end was cut by 1 base, the J end by 9 bases, with 13 bases between. In DNA, the CDR3 is TGCGCCAGCAGCTTGAAGCAGGACAGCAAAGCTTTCTTT. It codes for CASSLKQDSKAFF.

V and J are TRBV3-1 (or the pseudogene TRBV3-2) and TRBJ2-3; perhaps TRBD2 as D (6 bases). With 4 bases removed from V and 4 bases from J, the gap between germline ends came to 9 bases. Germline CDR1 is LGHDT and CDR2 is YNNKEL (reference sequence). There are 13 residues in the CDR3. The CDR3 region is CASSRGTADTQYF. The CDR3 nucleotides read TGTGCCAGCAGCCGTGGGACTGCAGATACGCAGTATTTT.

This chain uses TRBV24-1 with TRBJ1-5; 12 bases are shared with TRBD1. The CDR3 is 15 residues long. From germline, CDR1 is KGHDR and CDR2 SFDVKD. V shed 5 bases and J 5 bases; nucleotides not matched to a gene: 3. CDR3 DNA: TGTGCCACCAGTGGAGGGACAGGGGGCCATCAGCCCCAGCATTTT. This encodes CATSGGTGGHQPQHF.